The 10 T cell receptor beta chains in this list originate from one sample, sequenced in a study of cytomegalovirus exposure and HLA in healthy donors. PCR involved 60 Vbeta and 13 Jbeta primers. TCRdb's table, derived via immunoSEQ multiplex PCR, lists solely in-frame clones and lacks some. The sample lists under 130,000 clones, roughly three quarters occurring once. Sequencing used PBMCs. The receptors were gathered from a young man in good health and CMV-seronegative.

V is TRBV30 and J is TRBJ2-7, with 11 bases matching TRBD1. This CDR3 contains 15 residues. The V and J ends lost 4 bases and 7 bases, in that order; junction bases with no gene match: 12. CDR1 is GTSNPN and CDR2 is SVGIG in the germline V gene (reference sequence). The CDR3 is CAWTQGGQGAQEQYF. The DNA for the CDR3 is TGTGCCTGGACTCAGGGCGGACAGGGGGCGCAAGAGCAGTACTTC.

This clone was detected once. The chain employs TRBV5-4 and TRBJ1-1, with D maybe TRBD1 (6 bases). The CDR3 length is 16 residues. The V gene's germline CDR1 is SGHNT and CDR2 YYREEE (reference sequence). Trimming left V 3 bases short and J 4 bases short, with 19 bases between. Here the CDR3 DNA reads TGTGCCAGCAGCTCTGGGGGGGCGCGTCGGAGCACTGAAGCTTTCTTT. Its translation: CASSSGGARRSTEAFF.

The chain joins TRBV7-2 to TRBJ2-5, with 8 bases fitting TRBD2. The length of the CDR3 is 14 residues. Trimming at V came to 5 bases and at J to 1 base, leaving 3 bases not matched to a gene. CDR1 and CDR2 (germline): SGHTA, FQGNSA. This CDR3 is CASSPGRAQETQYF. Written as DNA, the CDR3 is TGTGCCAGCAGCCCCGGGAGGGCCCAAGAGACCCAGTACTTC.

The rearrangement joins TRBV30 to TRBJ1-1; D is ambiguous. Germline CDR1 is GTSNPN and CDR2 is SVGIG (reference sequence). Deletions cut 8 bases from V and 0 bases from J, with 13 bases between. The CDR3 is 13 amino acids. The CDR3 region is CAVDWQMNTEAFF. The CDR3 region has the DNA TGTGCCGTTGACTGGCAGATGAACACTGAAGCTTTCTTT.

This clone was seen more than once but under ten times. The chain couples TRBV2 to TRBJ2-1, with 8 bases lining up with TRBD2. The CDR3 spans 15 residues. CDR1 and CDR2 (germline): SNHLY, FYNNEI. V lost 5 bases and J lost 4; bases outside the gene matches: 7. CDR3 residues: CASSLRGRTYNEQFF. In DNA form, the CDR3 reads TGTGCCAGCAGTCTTCGCGGGAGGACTTACAATGAGCAGTTCTTC.

CDR3 residues: CASSNKQGYEQYF. The CDR3 coding sequence is TGTGCCAGCAGCAACAAGCAGGGGTACGAGCAGTACTTC. The chain recombines TRBV7-8 with TRBJ2-7, with a tentative D call TRBD1 (6 bases). Trimming removed 5 bases from V and 4 bases from J, with 12 bases in between. Germline CDR1 reads SGHVS; CDR2 reads FQNEAQ. The CDR3 has 13 residues.

J is TRBJ2-2 and V is TRBV9; TRBD2 is a possible D gene (6 bases). V was pared by 4 bases and J by 2 bases, with 15 bases between. Per germline, CDR1 SGDLS and CDR2 YYNGEE. The CDR3 totals 16 residues. The CDR3 nucleotides read TGTGCCAGCAGCCTCCGAGGGGACTCAAACACCGGGGAGCTGTTTTTT. It encodes CASSLRGDSNTGELFF.

The chain has TRBV28 and TRBJ2-1; D is perhaps TRBD2 (5 bases). The germline V and J ends were trimmed by 3 bases and 4 bases, with 13 bases remaining between them. The CDR3 runs to 15 residues. Germline assignment: CDR1 MDHEN and CDR2 SYDVKM. CDR3 in amino acids: CASSFLASGYNEQFF. In DNA form, the CDR3 reads TGTGCCAGCAGTTTTCTAGCTTCGGGTTACAATGAGCAGTTCTTC.

This chain links TRBV2 with TRBJ2-7; possibly TRBD1 for D (5 bases). The CDR3 runs to 12 residues. Germline V gives CDR1 SNHLY, CDR2 FYNNEI. V was pared by 6 bases and J by 4 bases, with 10 bases between. The CDR3 loop reads CASSDSEYEQYF. CDR3 sequence (DNA): TGTGCCAGCAGCGACAGCGAGTACGAGCAGTACTTC. Combining the CDR3 with reference TRBV2 and TRBJ2-7 gives the whole variable domain EPEVTQTPSHQVTQMGQEVILRCVPISNHLYFYWYRQILGQKVEFLVSFYNNEISEKSEIFDDQFSVERPDGSNFTLKIRSTKLEDSAMYFCASSDSEYEQYFGPGTRLTVT.

The CDR3 DNA reads TGTGCCAGCAGCTCGTACAGGGAGACTGAAGCTTTCTTT. Its translation: CASSSYRETEAFF. This chain links TRBV11-3 with TRBJ1-1, with D perhaps TRBD1 (6 bases). V lost 4 bases to trimming and J lost 5 bases, with 11 bases between them. The CDR3 is made up of 13 amino acids. The germline CDR1 and CDR2 sequences are SGHNT and YENEEA.